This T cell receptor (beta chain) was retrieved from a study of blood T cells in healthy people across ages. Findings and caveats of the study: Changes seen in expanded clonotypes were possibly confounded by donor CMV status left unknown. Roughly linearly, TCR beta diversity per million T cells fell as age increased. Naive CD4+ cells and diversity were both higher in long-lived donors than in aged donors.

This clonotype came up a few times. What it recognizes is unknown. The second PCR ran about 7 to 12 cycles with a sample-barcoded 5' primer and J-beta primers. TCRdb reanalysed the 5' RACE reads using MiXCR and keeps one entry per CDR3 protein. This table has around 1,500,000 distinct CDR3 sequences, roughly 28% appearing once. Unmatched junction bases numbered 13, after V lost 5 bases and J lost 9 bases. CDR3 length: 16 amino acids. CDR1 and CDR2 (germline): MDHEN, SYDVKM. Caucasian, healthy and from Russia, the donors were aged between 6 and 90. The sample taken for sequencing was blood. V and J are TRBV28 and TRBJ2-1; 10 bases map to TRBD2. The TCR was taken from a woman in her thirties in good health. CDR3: CASSPGASGGPGEQFF. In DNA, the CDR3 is TGTGCCAGCAGTCCCGGGGCTAGCGGGGGTCCCGGTGAGCAGTTCTTC. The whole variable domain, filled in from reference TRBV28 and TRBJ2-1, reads DVKVTQSSRYLVKRTGEKVFLECVQDMDHENMFWYRQDPGLGLRLIYFSYDVKMKEKGDIPEGYSVSREKKERFSLILESASTNQTSMYLCASSPGASGGPGEQFFGPGTRLTVL.